Listed below are T cell receptor beta chains from one sample, sequenced in a study of cytomegalovirus exposure and HLA in healthy donors. Produced via immunoSEQ multiplex PCR; TCRdb's table is partial and in-frame only. The table shows roughly 160,000 clones, with approximately 81% occurring only once. The sequencing sample was made of PBMCs. These receptors were collected from a male donor in good health and CMV-seronegative. Both conserved end residues are part of each CDR3. The D gene is left open where the match is weak. Size is omitted from some rows. Given values are once, few, many or a class for expanded clones.

clone size: once; CDR3 length: 14; V gene: TRBV9; D gene: NA; J gene: TRBJ1-1; CDR3 protein: CASSAGNMNTEAFF; CDR3 DNA: TGTGCCAGCAGCGCGGGGAACATGAACACTGAAGCTTTCTTT
clone size: NA; CDR3 length: 15; V gene: TRBV5-6; D gene: NA; J gene: TRBJ2-5; CDR3 protein: CASSLARALVETQYF; CDR3 DNA: TGTGCCAGCAGCTTGGCGAGGGCCTTGGTGGAGACCCAGTACTTC
clone size: NA; CDR3 length: 11; V gene: TRBV29-1; D gene: NA; J gene: TRBJ1-1; CDR3 protein: CSVGRDTEAFF; CDR3 DNA: TGCAGCGTTGGCAGGGACACTGAAGCTTTCTTT
clone size: NA; CDR3 length: 18; V gene: TRBV28; D gene: TRBD1; J gene: TRBJ1-5; CDR3 protein: CASRSLGQAVTGNQPQHF; CDR3 DNA: TGTGCCAGCAGGAGCCTGGGACAGGCCGTGACCGGCAATCAGCCCCAGCATTTT
clone size: NA; CDR3 length: 16; V gene: TRBV9; D gene: TRBD1; J gene: TRBJ2-2; CDR3 protein: CASSSRGQLGTGELFF; CDR3 DNA: TGTGCCAGCAGCTCCAGGGGGCAGTTGGGCACCGGGGAGCTGTTTTTT
clone size: NA; CDR3 length: 14; V gene: TRBV30; D gene: TRBD2; J gene: TRBJ2-5; CDR3 protein: CAWVHRAGGETQYF; CDR3 DNA: TGTGCCTGGGTGCACCGGGCGGGGGGGGAGACCCAGTACTTC
clone size: NA; CDR3 length: 15; V gene: TRBV9; D gene: TRBD1; J gene: TRBJ1-4; CDR3 protein: CASSPRTGLGEKLFF; CDR3 DNA: TGTGCCAGCAGCCCCCGGACAGGGTTAGGGGAAAAACTGTTTTTT
clone size: NA; CDR3 length: 19; V gene: TRBV28; D gene: NA; J gene: TRBJ1-4; CDR3 protein: CASSPPRGGGLGTNEKLFF; CDR3 DNA: TGTGCCAGCAGTCCCCCCAGGGGCGGGGGCCTTGGGACTAATGAAAAACTGTTTTTT
clone size: NA; CDR3 length: 17; V gene: TRBV4-3; D gene: NA; J gene: TRBJ2-4; CDR3 protein: CASSQERDTAGKNIQYF; CDR3 DNA: TGCGCCAGCAGCCAAGAGAGGGACACTGCGGGCAAAAACATTCAGTACTTC
clone size: NA; CDR3 length: 14; V gene: TRBV7-9; D gene: TRBD1; J gene: TRBJ2-5; CDR3 protein: CASSPGQGGETQYF; CDR3 DNA: TGTGCCAGCAGCCCGGGACAGGGTGGGGAGACCCAGTACTTC
clone size: NA; CDR3 length: 14; V gene: TRBV28; D gene: NA; J gene: TRBJ1-2; CDR3 protein: CASIDGGQGYGYTF; CDR3 DNA: TGTGCCAGCATCGACGGGGGGCAGGGCTATGGCTACACCTTC
clone size: NA; CDR3 length: 16; V gene: TRBV27; D gene: TRBD2; J gene: TRBJ2-1; CDR3 protein: CASTRLAGGSYNEQFF; CDR3 DNA: TGTGCCAGCACTCGACTAGCGGGAGGTTCTTACAATGAGCAGTTCTTC
clone size: NA; CDR3 length: 12; V gene: TRBV7-9; D gene: NA; J gene: TRBJ2-1; CDR3 protein: CASSLARGEQFF; CDR3 DNA: TGTGCCAGCAGCTTAGCCCGAGGTGAGCAGTTCTTC
clone size: once; CDR3 length: 16; V gene: TRBV4-2; D gene: NA; J gene: TRBJ1-2; CDR3 protein: CASSQVESRGGYGYTF; CDR3 DNA: TGTGCCAGCAGCCAAGTAGAGTCCAGGGGCGGCTATGGCTACACCTTC
clone size: NA; CDR3 length: 13; V gene: TRBV5-6; D gene: TRBD1; J gene: TRBJ1-2; CDR3 protein: CASSRTGGDGYPF; CDR3 DNA: TGTGCCAGCAGCAGGACAGGGGGCGATGGCTACCCCTTC
clone size: NA; CDR3 length: 15; V gene: TRBV7-9; D gene: NA; J gene: TRBJ2-3; CDR3 protein: CASSPRGGGTDTQYF; CDR3 DNA: TGTGCCAGCAGCCCTCGAGGGGGGGGCACAGATACGCAGTATTTT
clone size: NA; CDR3 length: 16; V gene: TRBV9; D gene: NA; J gene: TRBJ2-1; CDR3 protein: CASSGRAPWSYNEQFF; CDR3 DNA: TGTGCCAGCAGCGGTAGAGCGCCGTGGTCCTACAATGAGCAGTTCTTC
clone size: NA; CDR3 length: 15; V gene: TRBV7-6; D gene: TRBD1; J gene: TRBJ1-2; CDR3 protein: CASSPDGTANYGYTF; CDR3 DNA: TGTGCCAGCAGCCCCGATGGGACAGCTAACTATGGCTACACCTTC
clone size: once; CDR3 length: 17; V gene: TRBV1; D gene: NA; J gene: TRBJ2-2; CDR3 protein: CTSSQGNLGVHTGELFF; CDR3 DNA: TGCACCAGCAGCCAAGGTAACCTAGGAGTCCACACCGGGGAGCTGTTTTTT
clone size: NA; CDR3 length: 13; V gene: TRBV6-5; D gene: TRBD1; J gene: TRBJ2-7; CDR3 protein: CASSYNRGLEQYF; CDR3 DNA: TGTGCCAGCAGTTATAACAGGGGGCTCGAGCAGTACTTC
clone size: NA; CDR3 length: 14; V gene: TRBV4-3; D gene: NA; J gene: TRBJ1-3; CDR3 protein: CASSRGDSGNTIYF; CDR3 DNA: TGCGCCAGCAGCCGCGGAGACTCTGGAAACACCATATATTTT
clone size: NA; CDR3 length: 17; V gene: TRBV7-9; D gene: TRBD2; J gene: TRBJ2-5; CDR3 protein: CASSLIFLAGVQETQYF; CDR3 DNA: TGTGCCAGCAGCTTAATTTTCCTAGCGGGGGTACAAGAGACCCAGTACTTC
clone size: NA; CDR3 length: 16; V gene: TRBV5-1; D gene: TRBD1; J gene: TRBJ1-6; CDR3 protein: CASSLFSGGVNSPLHF; CDR3 DNA: TGCGCCAGCAGCTTGTTTTCAGGGGGTGTAAATTCACCCCTCCACTTT
clone size: once; CDR3 length: 15; V gene: TRBV4-3; D gene: NA; J gene: TRBJ2-1; CDR3 protein: CASSKTAGSYNEQFF; CDR3 DNA: TGCGCCAGCAGCAAGACAGCAGGCTCCTACAATGAGCAGTTCTTC
clone size: NA; CDR3 length: 15; V gene: TRBV5-8; D gene: NA; J gene: TRBJ2-6; CDR3 protein: CASSLGARGANVLTF; CDR3 DNA: TGTGCCAGCAGCTTGGGGGCCCGAGGGGCCAACGTCCTGACTTTC
clone size: few; CDR3 length: 15; V gene: TRBV6-5; D gene: TRBD1; J gene: TRBJ1-2; CDR3 protein: CASSPPTGVGYGYTF; CDR3 DNA: TGTGCCAGCAGCCCACCGACAGGGGTCGGCTATGGCTACACCTTC
clone size: NA; CDR3 length: 18; V gene: TRBV27; D gene: TRBD1; J gene: TRBJ2-3; CDR3 protein: CASSLLGTGGVSADTQYF; CDR3 DNA: TGTGCCAGCAGTTTATTAGGGACAGGGGGAGTTTCAGCAGATACGCAGTATTTT
clone size: NA; CDR3 length: 13; V gene: TRBV19; D gene: TRBD1; J gene: TRBJ1-4; CDR3 protein: CASSLTGPEKLFF; CDR3 DNA: TGTGCCAGTAGTTTGACAGGGCCAGAAAAACTGTTTTTT
clone size: NA; CDR3 length: 15; V gene: TRBV5-1; D gene: NA; J gene: TRBJ2-1; CDR3 protein: CASSWTDRGYNEQFF; CDR3 DNA: TGCGCCAGCAGCTGGACGGATCGAGGGTACAATGAGCAGTTCTTC
clone size: NA; CDR3 length: 14; V gene: TRBV2; D gene: NA; J gene: TRBJ2-7; CDR3 protein: CASSEQGPPYEQYF; CDR3 DNA: TGTGCCAGCAGTGAACAGGGTCCTCCCTACGAGCAGTACTTC
clone size: NA; CDR3 length: 13; V gene: TRBV29-1; D gene: TRBD2; J gene: TRBJ2-7; CDR3 protein: CSVEVAGDYEQYF; CDR3 DNA: TGCAGCGTTGAAGTCGCGGGGGACTACGAGCAGTACTTC
clone size: NA; CDR3 length: 14; V gene: TRBV18; D gene: NA; J gene: TRBJ2-7; CDR3 protein: CASSPLAGDYEQYF; CDR3 DNA: TGTGCCAGCTCACCATTGGCAGGGGACTACGAGCAGTACTTC
clone size: NA; CDR3 length: 13; V gene: TRBV9; D gene: NA; J gene: TRBJ1-2; CDR3 protein: CASSVSENYGYTF; CDR3 DNA: TGTGCCAGCAGCGTATCCGAGAACTATGGCTACACCTTC
clone size: NA; CDR3 length: 15; V gene: TRBV6-1; D gene: TRBD2; J gene: TRBJ2-1; CDR3 protein: CASSELAGVINEQFF; CDR3 DNA: TGTGCCAGCAGTGAACTTGCGGGAGTTATCAATGAGCAGTTCTTC
clone size: NA; CDR3 length: 14; V gene: TRBV25-1; D gene: TRBD1; J gene: TRBJ1-2; CDR3 protein: CASSQPAGGGGYTF; CDR3 DNA: TGTGCCAGCAGCCAACCCGCAGGGGGCGGCGGCTACACCTTC
clone size: few; CDR3 length: 13; V gene: TRBV7-3; D gene: TRBD1; J gene: TRBJ1-1; CDR3 protein: CASSLTDREFVFF; CDR3 DNA: TGTGCCAGCAGCTTAACGGACAGGGAGTTCGTTTTCTTT
clone size: NA; CDR3 length: 14; V gene: TRBV25-1; D gene: NA; J gene: TRBJ2-3; CDR3 protein: CASRPMRAGDTQYF; CDR3 DNA: TGTGCCAGCAGGCCTATGAGGGCGGGAGATACGCAGTATTTT
clone size: NA; CDR3 length: 13; V gene: TRBV10-1; D gene: TRBD2; J gene: TRBJ2-5; CDR3 protein: CASSGLAGPLQYF; CDR3 DNA: TGCGCCAGCAGTGGGCTAGCGGGTCCCTTACAGTACTTC
clone size: NA; CDR3 length: 14; V gene: TRBV19; D gene: NA; J gene: TRBJ1-1; CDR3 protein: CASSDSSMNTEAFF; CDR3 DNA: TGTGCCAGTAGTGACAGTTCCATGAACACTGAAGCTTTCTTT
clone size: NA; CDR3 length: 13; V gene: TRBV19; D gene: NA; J gene: TRBJ1-2; CDR3 protein: CASSLTVHYGYTF; CDR3 DNA: TGTGCCAGTAGTTTGACAGTTCACTATGGCTACACCTTC
clone size: NA; CDR3 length: 15; V gene: TRBV18; D gene: NA; J gene: TRBJ2-1; CDR3 protein: CASSPTGVGYNEQFF; CDR3 DNA: TGTGCCAGCTCACCAACGGGAGTAGGATACAATGAGCAGTTCTTC
clone size: NA; CDR3 length: 13; V gene: TRBV5-1; D gene: TRBD1; J gene: TRBJ1-2; CDR3 protein: CASSSQGAQGYTF; CDR3 DNA: TGCGCCAGCAGCTCACAGGGGGCGCAGGGCTACACCTTC
clone size: NA; CDR3 length: 15; V gene: TRBV6-6; D gene: TRBD1; J gene: TRBJ1-1; CDR3 protein: CASREPGQRNTEAFF; CDR3 DNA: TGTGCCAGCAGAGAGCCGGGACAGAGGAACACTGAAGCTTTCTTT
clone size: NA; CDR3 length: 15; V gene: TRBV6-5; D gene: TRBD1; J gene: TRBJ2-1; CDR3 protein: CASSYRTGSYNEQFF; CDR3 DNA: TGTGCCAGCAGTTATCGGACAGGCTCCTACAATGAGCAGTTCTTC
clone size: NA; CDR3 length: 15; V gene: TRBV19; D gene: TRBD1; J gene: TRBJ1-2; CDR3 protein: CASMGTGQHFYGYTF; CDR3 DNA: TGTGCCAGTATGGGAACGGGACAGCACTTCTATGGCTACACCTTC
clone size: NA; CDR3 length: 14; V gene: TRBV6-6; D gene: TRBD2; J gene: TRBJ2-7; CDR3 protein: CASSLAGGSYEQYF; CDR3 DNA: TGTGCCAGCAGTCTTGCGGGAGGGTCCTACGAGCAGTACTTC
clone size: NA; CDR3 length: 17; V gene: TRBV7-9; D gene: TRBD2; J gene: TRBJ2-5; CDR3 protein: CASSPGTSGGARETQYF; CDR3 DNA: TGTGCCAGCAGCCCCGGGACTAGCGGGGGGGCCCGGGAGACCCAGTACTTC
clone size: NA; CDR3 length: 15; V gene: TRBV6-6; D gene: NA; J gene: TRBJ2-3; CDR3 protein: CASSYGRGSTDTQYF; CDR3 DNA: TGTGCCAGCAGTTATGGGCGGGGATCAACAGATACGCAGTATTTT
clone size: NA; CDR3 length: 18; V gene: TRBV9; D gene: NA; J gene: TRBJ1-3; CDR3 protein: CASSVGGPGFSSGNTIYF; CDR3 DNA: TGTGCCAGCAGCGTAGGAGGGCCTGGATTTTCCTCTGGAAACACCATATATTTT
clone size: NA; CDR3 length: 15; V gene: TRBV2; D gene: TRBD1; J gene: TRBJ1-5; CDR3 protein: CASSQGQGGNQPQHF; CDR3 DNA: TGTGCCAGCAGCCAGGGACAGGGGGGCAATCAGCCCCAGCATTTT
clone size: NA; CDR3 length: 15; V gene: TRBV7-7; D gene: TRBD1; J gene: TRBJ2-3; CDR3 protein: CASASGTGLTDTQYF; CDR3 DNA: TGTGCTAGTGCATCCGGGACAGGTCTCACGGATACGCAGTATTTT
clone size: NA; CDR3 length: 13; V gene: TRBV30; D gene: NA; J gene: TRBJ1-5; CDR3 protein: CAWSVWGRQPQHF; CDR3 DNA: TGTGCCTGGAGTGTATGGGGGCGGCAGCCCCAGCATTTT
clone size: NA; CDR3 length: 16; V gene: TRBV29-1; D gene: NA; J gene: TRBJ2-1; CDR3 protein: CSVDRGGTGPYNEQFF; CDR3 DNA: TGCAGCGTTGACCGAGGGGGTACGGGCCCCTACAATGAGCAGTTCTTC